Following are 30 T cell receptor beta chains from one sample sequenced in a study of blood T cell repertoires in COVID-19. Libraries were prepared by immunoSEQ multiplex PCR; TCRdb keeps only in-frame clonotypes and omits some of them. This table holds 200,000 to 250,000 clones, roughly four fifths found once. The specimen was PBMCs or T cells enriched from blood (not recorded which). All receptors derive from a man aged 55 to 70 who had recovered from COVID-19.

This chain joins TRBV5-6 and TRBJ1-2; D unresolved. Germline CDR1 SGHDT, CDR2 YYEEEE. The CDR3 is 14 residues long. The V end was cut by 6 bases, the J end by 0 bases, with 12 bases between. The CDR3 here is CASTSGAANYGYTF. The CDR3 bases are TGTGCCAGCACCTCTGGAGCGGCTAACTATGGCTACACCTTC. The full variable domain, rest sourced from reference TRBV5-6 and TRBJ1-2, is DAGVTQSPTHLIKTRGQQVTLRCSPKSGHDTVSWYQQALGQGPQFIFQYYEEEERQRGNFPDRFSGHQFPNYSSELNVNALLLGDSALYLCASTSGAANYGYTFGSGTRLTVV.

The CDR3 protein is CASSQGDTGELFF. The CDR3 nucleotides read TGTGCCAGCTCACAAGGGGACACCGGGGAGCTGTTTTTT. V and J are TRBV18 and TRBJ2-2, with D tentatively TRBD1 (5 bases). V gave up 4 bases and J gave up 3 bases, with 6 bases separating them. The germline gives CDR1 KGHSH, CDR2 LQKENI. The CDR3 covers 13 residues.

This chain links TRBV19 with TRBJ2-7, with TRBD1 as a possible D gene (5 bases). There are 14 residues in the CDR3. The germline V and J ends were trimmed by 6 bases and 2 bases, with 14 bases remaining between them. Germline V lookup: CDR1 LNHDA, CDR2 SQIVND (reference sequence). This CDR3 is CASSRTAGTYEQYF. CDR3 DNA sequence: TGTGCCAGTAGCCGAACAGCAGGGACCTACGAGCAGTACTTC. Variable domain in full (rest from reference TRBV19 and TRBJ2-7): DGGITQSPKYLFRKEGQNVTLSCEQNLNHDAMYWYRQDPGQGLRLIYYSQIVNDFQKGDIAEGYSVSREKKESFPLTVTSAQKNPTAFYLCASSRTAGTYEQYFGPGTRLTVT.

This sequence joins TRBV5-1 and TRBJ1-4; D not resolved. CDR3 length: 14 amino acids. CDR1 SGHRS and CDR2 YFSETQ come from the germline V gene. Deletions cut 0 bases from V and 5 bases from J, with 8 bases between. The CDR3 loop reads CASSLDISNEKLFF. The CDR3 nucleotides read TGCGCCAGCAGCTTGGACATTTCAAATGAAAAACTGTTTTTT. The full variable domain, with the rest looked up from reference TRBV5-1 and TRBJ1-4, is KAGVTQTPRYLIKTRGQQVTLSCSPISGHRSVSWYQQTPGQGLQFLFEYFSETQRNKGNFPGRFSGRQFSNSRSEMNVSTLELGDSALYLCASSLDISNEKLFFGSGTQLSVL.

The V call is TRBV6-4, the J call TRBJ1-1; no reliable D call. Germline lookup yields CDR1 MRHNA and CDR2 SNTAGT. This CDR3 has 13 residues. Trimming cost V 2 bases and J 11 bases, with 15 bases left between them. CDR3: CASSDEAGLFAFF. The CDR3 DNA reads TGTGCCAGCAGTGACGAGGCTGGTCTTTTTGCTTTCTTT.

The rearrangement uses TRBV10-3 and TRBJ2-7; 10 bases are a match to TRBD1. With 5 bases clipped from V and 6 bases from J, the junction kept 10 bases outside the gene matches. Germline V gene sequence: CDR1 ENHRY, CDR2 SYGVKD. CDR3 length: 15 amino acids. The CDR3 region is CAISSGTGVWGEQYF. The CDR3 DNA reads as TGTGCCATCAGTTCCGGGACAGGGGTTTGGGGCGAGCAGTACTTC.

About this clone itself: The same CDR3 is also encoded by other DNA sequences in this sample. This chain connects TRBV15 to TRBJ2-2; a weak D match, TRBD1 (6 bases). The V gene's germline CDR1 is LNHNV and CDR2 YYDKDF (reference sequence). V lost 0 bases, J lost 3 bases, and 8 bases lay in between. The CDR3 spans 15 residues. CDR3 DNA sequence: TGTGCCACCAGCAGAGAGGGGGCGGACACCGGGGAGCTGTTTTTT. Amino acids: CATSREGADTGELFF.

This clone was observed once. The chain joins TRBV11-3 to TRBJ1-1; D gene ambiguous. The CDR3 contains 14 residues. The germline V gene encodes CDR1 SGHNT and CDR2 YENEEA. V gave up 4 bases and J gave up 0 bases, with 9 bases separating them. The DNA of the CDR3 is TGTGCCAGCAGCTCCTCTACGGTGAACACTGAAGCTTTCTTT. Encoded protein: CASSSSTVNTEAFF. Based on the CDR3 plus reference TRBV11-3 and TRBJ1-1, the full variable domain is EAGVVQSPRYKIIEKKQPVAFWCNPISGHNTLYWYLQNLGQGPELLIRYENEEAVDDSQLPKDRFSAERLKGVDSTLKIQPAELGDSAVYLCASSSSTVNTEAFFGQGTRLTVV.

V is TRBV10-2 and J is TRBJ1-2, with 10 bases matching TRBD1. The trim removed 3 bases at V and 8 bases at J, leaving 9 bases unmatched. This CDR3 spans 15 amino acids. From germline, CDR1 is WSHSY and CDR2 SAAADI. CDR3: CASSDRGQGLYGYTF. Here the CDR3 DNA reads TGCGCCAGCAGTGACCGGGGACAGGGGCTATACGGCTACACCTTC.

The chain joins TRBV7-2 to TRBJ2-1; 11 bases are shared with TRBD1. This CDR3 comprises 16 residues. Per germline, CDR1 SGHTA and CDR2 FQGNSA. With V trimmed by 0 bases and J by 5 bases, 3 bases remained unmatched. CDR3 DNA: TGTGCCAGCAGCTTAGCCGGGACAGGGGGTCACAATGAGCAGTTCTTC. Its translation is CASSLAGTGGHNEQFF.

This clone was seen a single time. This chain links TRBV11-3 with TRBJ1-3; D is unresolved. Per the germline V gene, CDR1 is SGHNT and CDR2 is YENEEA. V was cut by 3 bases and J by 2 bases, with 5 bases left in between. The CDR3 contains 13 residues. This CDR3 is CASSFPPGNTIYF. The CDR3 nucleotides are TGTGCCAGCAGCTTTCCTCCTGGAAACACCATATATTTT.

The gene calls are TRBV7-9 and TRBJ1-1, with D perhaps TRBD1 (5 bases). The CDR3 is made up of 14 amino acids. V lost 3 bases and J lost 4, with 12 bases in between. Germline V CDR1 and CDR2: SEHNR, FQNEAQ (reference sequence). The CDR3 loop reads CASSFYGGSTEAFF. In DNA, the CDR3 is TGTGCCAGCAGCTTCTATGGGGGGAGCACTGAAGCTTTCTTT. The variable domain in full, with the rest retrieved from reference TRBV7-9 and TRBJ1-1, is DTGVSQNPRHKITKRGQNVTFRCDPISEHNRLYWYRQTLGQGPEFLTYFQNEAQLEKSRLLSDRFSAERPKGSFSTLEIQRTEQGDSAMYLCASSFYGGSTEAFFGQGTRLTVV.

About this clone itself: At one of its ends the junction is not consistent with the germline gene, which may arise from a read error. CDR3 DNA: TGTGCTAGCAGCTTAGTTGGGACAGGGCAAGAGACCCAGTACTTC. Translating it yields CASSLVGTGQETQYF. The V and J genes are TRBV7-7 and TRBJ2-5; TRBD1 matches at 9 bases. Germline-derived CDR1 and CDR2 are SSHAT and FNYEAQ (reference sequence). This CDR3 has 15 amino acids.

This rearrangement joins TRBV19 to TRBJ1-4; maybe TRBD1 (5 bases). Germline-derived CDR1 and CDR2 are LNHDA and SQIVND (reference sequence). Deletions cut 3 bases from V and 3 bases from J, with 11 bases between. The CDR3 totals 15 residues. The CDR3 nucleotides read TGTGCCAGTAGTATCGGGGGGGTTGCTAATGAAAAACTGTTTTTT. Protein: CASSIGGVANEKLFF.

The rearrangement links TRBV4-2 to TRBJ2-5, with D uncertain. The CDR3 contains 15 residues. V was pared by 0 bases and J by 1 base, with 9 bases between. The germline V gene encodes CDR1 LGHNA and CDR2 YNFKEQ. The CDR3 loop is CASSQDFSLQETQYF. In nucleotides, the CDR3 is TGTGCCAGCAGCCAAGATTTTTCCCTCCAAGAGACCCAGTACTTC.

V usage is TRBV5-1 and J usage is TRBJ2-1; 11 nucleotides match TRBD2. This CDR3 has 16 amino acids. V lost 4 bases, J lost 0 bases, and 3 bases stayed unmatched. Germline V lookup: CDR1 SGHRS, CDR2 YFSETQ. CDR3 bases: TGCGCCAGCAGCGGTAGCGGGGGGGCCTCCTACAATGAGCAGTTCTTC. It codes for CASSGSGGASYNEQFF.

The V and J genes are TRBV9 and TRBJ2-3; 12 bases are a match to TRBD2. CDR1 is SGDLS, CDR2 YYNGEE, per germline. CDR3 size: 17 residues. With V trimmed by 2 bases and J by 0 bases, 4 bases remained unmatched. The CDR3 nucleotides are TGTGCCAGCAGCGTCTCTACTAGCGGGGGGAGCACAGATACGCAGTATTTT. Amino acid sequence: CASSVSTSGGSTDTQYF.

The rearrangement links TRBV18 to TRBJ1-1; D may be TRBD1 (6 bases). The length of the CDR3 is 15 residues. The germline V gene encodes CDR1 KGHSH and CDR2 LQKENI. V lost 3 bases, J lost 5 bases, and 16 bases lay in between. The DNA for the CDR3 is TGTGCCAGCTCACCTAGGTCCGTAGGGGGAACTGAAGCTTTCTTT. As protein: CASSPRSVGGTEAFF.

The chain uses TRBV19 and TRBJ1-4; 8 positions agree with TRBD1. This CDR3 is 14 amino acids long. V gave up 7 bases and J gave up 5 bases; unmatched junction bases: 6. Germline V gene sequence: CDR1 LNHDA, CDR2 SQIVND (reference sequence). This CDR3 is CASTRQGLNEKLFF. In DNA, the CDR3 is TGTGCCAGTACCAGACAGGGGCTAAATGAAAAACTGTTTTTT.

The chain recombines TRBV11-1 with TRBJ2-3; 11 bases align to TRBD1. The trim removed 7 bases at V and 4 bases at J, leaving 10 bases unmatched. Germline CDR1 SGHAT, CDR2 FQDESV (reference sequence). This CDR3 spans 16 amino acids. CDR3 loop: CASTSVDRGPADTQYF. In DNA form, the CDR3 reads TGTGCCAGCACCTCCGTGGACAGGGGGCCGGCAGATACGCAGTATTTT.

CDR3 residues: CASGDRGGLYNEQFF. The CDR3 DNA sequence: TGCGCCAGCGGAGACCGGGGGGGCCTATACAATGAGCAGTTCTTC. The chain is built from TRBV5-1 and TRBJ2-1, with 8 bases fitting TRBD2. CDR1 is SGHRS, CDR2 YFSETQ, per germline. Losses at the gene ends were 7 bases for V and 4 bases for J; bases not matched to a gene: 10. The CDR3 has 15 residues.

V and J are TRBV6-1 and TRBJ2-3; the D gene is possibly TRBD2 (7 bases). Trimming took 3 bases from V and 1 from J, leaving 14 bases between them. The germline CDR1 and CDR2 sequences are MNHNS and SASEGT. The CDR3 extends over 16 amino acids. The CDR3 DNA reads as TGTGCCAGCAGTGAGGAGGGGGGGCGAGGCACAGATACGCAGTATTTT. Amino acids: CASSEEGGRGTDTQYF.

This sequence joins TRBV7-9 and TRBJ2-3; possibly TRBD2 for D (5 bases). This CDR3 is built from 14 residues. Germline-derived CDR1 and CDR2 are SEHNR and FQNEAQ (reference sequence). Trimming removed 3 bases at V and 5 bases at J, with 12 bases between. The CDR3, as DNA: TGTGCCAGCAGCTTCGGGGTGGGTGAAGATACGCAGTATTTT. Amino acid sequence: CASSFGVGEDTQYF.

The V and J genes are TRBV11-2 and TRBJ2-5, with TRBD1 identical over 10 bases. J was trimmed by 4 bases and V by 5 bases; bases with no gene match: 10. Looked up from germline, CDR1 is SGHAT and CDR2 is FQNNGV. The CDR3 has 16 amino acids. CDR3 bases: TGTGCCAGCAGCGCCCTCCGGGACAGGGGAAGAGAGACCCAGTACTTC. Its protein is CASSALRDRGRETQYF.

This clone has just a few counts. The genes are TRBV5-6 and TRBJ2-7, with D perhaps TRBD2 (6 bases). The length of the CDR3 is 15 residues. Trimming left V 0 bases short and J 0 bases short, with 10 bases between. Germline V lookup: CDR1 SGHDT, CDR2 YYEEEE. CDR3 DNA: TGTGCCAGCAGCTTGGCGCCGGGACTCTCCTACGAGCAGTACTTC. As protein: CASSLAPGLSYEQYF.

V and J are TRBV7-8 and TRBJ2-3, with TRBD2 matching over 12 bases. There are 16 residues in the CDR3. The trim removed 4 bases at V and 2 bases at J, leaving 4 bases unmatched. In germline, CDR1 is SGHVS, CDR2 FQNEAQ. CDR3 residues: CASSSLAGGHTDTQYF. The CDR3 DNA sequence: TGTGCCAGCAGCTCACTAGCGGGGGGCCACACAGATACGCAGTATTTT.

This clone occurred many times. The chain joins TRBV2 to TRBJ1-2, with TRBD1 as a possible D gene (6 bases). The CDR3 consists of 13 residues. Trimming removed 4 bases at V and 12 bases at J, with 18 bases between. The germline CDR1 and CDR2 sequences are SNHLY and FYNNEI. The CDR3 loop is CASSGVGDTTHTF. The CDR3 DNA sequence: TGTGCCAGCAGTGGTGTTGGGGACACAACCCACACCTTC.

The chain employs TRBV6-1 and TRBJ1-2; D is ambiguous. The CDR3 has 12 residues. Per germline, CDR1 MNHNS and CDR2 SASEGT. The germline V and J ends were trimmed by 2 bases and 7 bases, with 8 bases remaining between them. The CDR3 sequence: CASSETGSGYTF. CDR3 in DNA: TGTGCCAGCAGTGAAACGGGATCTGGCTACACCTTC.

This rearrangement joins TRBV2 to TRBJ2-7; D perhaps matches TRBD1 (5 bases). Germline V gene lookup returns CDR1 SNHLY and CDR2 FYNNEI. The germline V and J ends were trimmed by 5 bases and 2 bases, with 13 bases remaining between them. This CDR3 spans 14 amino acids. CDR3 protein: CASSPRQFAYEQYF. In DNA form, the CDR3 reads TGTGCCAGCAGTCCCCGACAGTTCGCCTACGAGCAGTACTTC.

This clone was counted a few times. This chain connects TRBV6-6 to TRBJ2-2, with D possibly matching TRBD1 (5 bases). The CDR3 extends over 13 amino acids. Between the trimmed V and J ends, which lost 6 bases and 1 base, there was a span of 6 bases. Germline CDR1 MNHNY, CDR2 SVGAGI (reference sequence). The CDR3 is CASSRVNTGELFF. CDR3 in DNA: TGTGCCAGCAGCAGGGTGAACACCGGGGAGCTGTTTTTT.